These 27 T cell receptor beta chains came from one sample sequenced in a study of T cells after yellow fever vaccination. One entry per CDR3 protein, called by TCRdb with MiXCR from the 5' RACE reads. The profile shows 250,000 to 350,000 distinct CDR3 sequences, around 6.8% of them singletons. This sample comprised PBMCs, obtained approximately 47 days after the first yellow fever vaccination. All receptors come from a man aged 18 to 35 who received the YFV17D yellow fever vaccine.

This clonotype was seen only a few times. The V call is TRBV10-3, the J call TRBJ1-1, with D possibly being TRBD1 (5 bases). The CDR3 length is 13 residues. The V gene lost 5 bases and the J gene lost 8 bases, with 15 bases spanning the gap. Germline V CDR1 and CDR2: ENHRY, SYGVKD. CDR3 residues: CAISIREGNEAFF. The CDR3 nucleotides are TGTGCCATCAGTATCAGGGAGGGGAACGAAGCTTTCTTT.

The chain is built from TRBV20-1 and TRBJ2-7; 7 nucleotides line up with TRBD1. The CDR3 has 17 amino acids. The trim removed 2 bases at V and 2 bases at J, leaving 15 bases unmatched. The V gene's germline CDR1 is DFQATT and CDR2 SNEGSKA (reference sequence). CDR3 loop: CSARRIDWDSDTYEQYV. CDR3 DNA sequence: TGCAGTGCTAGACGTATTGATTGGGACAGCGATACCTACGAGCAGTACGTC.

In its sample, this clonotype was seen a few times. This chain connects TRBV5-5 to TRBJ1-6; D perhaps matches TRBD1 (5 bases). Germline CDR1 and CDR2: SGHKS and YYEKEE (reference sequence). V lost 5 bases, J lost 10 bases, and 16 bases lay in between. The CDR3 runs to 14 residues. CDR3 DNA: TGTGCCAGCAGTTACCGGGACGACGGCTCACCCCTCCACTTT. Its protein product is CASSYRDDGSPLHF.

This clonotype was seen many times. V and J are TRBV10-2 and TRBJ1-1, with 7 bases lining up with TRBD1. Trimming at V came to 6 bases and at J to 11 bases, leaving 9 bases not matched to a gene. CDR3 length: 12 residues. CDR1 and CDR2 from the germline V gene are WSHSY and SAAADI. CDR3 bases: TGCGCCAGCAGCCCCAGGGGGTTTAGGGCTTTCTTT. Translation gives CASSPRGFRAFF.

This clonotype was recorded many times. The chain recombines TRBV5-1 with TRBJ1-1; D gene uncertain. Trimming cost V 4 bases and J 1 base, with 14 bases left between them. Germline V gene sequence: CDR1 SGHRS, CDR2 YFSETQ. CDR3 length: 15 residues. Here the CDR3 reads CASSEGRVRNTEAFF. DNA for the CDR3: TGCGCCAGCAGCGAAGGCCGGGTTCGGAACACTGAAGCTTTCTTT.

CDR3 coding DNA: TGTGCCAGCAGCTGGCCGGGACAGGGGGCGCATGGCTACACCTTC. Its translation: CASSWPGQGAHGYTF. The chain is built from TRBV5-4 and TRBJ1-2; 12 bases map to TRBD1. V was clipped by 3 bases and J by 6 bases; unmatched bases: 6. The V gene's germline CDR1 is SGHNT and CDR2 YYREEE (reference sequence). The CDR3 is 15 residues long.

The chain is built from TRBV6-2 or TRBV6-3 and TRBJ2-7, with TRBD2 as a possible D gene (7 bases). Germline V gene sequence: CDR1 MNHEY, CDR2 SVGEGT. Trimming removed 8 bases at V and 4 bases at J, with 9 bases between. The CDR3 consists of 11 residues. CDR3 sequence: CASEGGYEQYF. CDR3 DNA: TGTGCCAGCGAGGGGGGGTACGAGCAGTACTTC.

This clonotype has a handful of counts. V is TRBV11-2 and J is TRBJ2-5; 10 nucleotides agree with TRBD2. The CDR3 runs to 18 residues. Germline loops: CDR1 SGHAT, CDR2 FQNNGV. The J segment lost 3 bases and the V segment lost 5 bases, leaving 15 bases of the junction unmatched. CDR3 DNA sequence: TGTGCCAGCAGCCCCTCCTGGGTAGCGGGGGGACGAGAAGAGACCCAGTACTTC. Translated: CASSPSWVAGGREETQYF.

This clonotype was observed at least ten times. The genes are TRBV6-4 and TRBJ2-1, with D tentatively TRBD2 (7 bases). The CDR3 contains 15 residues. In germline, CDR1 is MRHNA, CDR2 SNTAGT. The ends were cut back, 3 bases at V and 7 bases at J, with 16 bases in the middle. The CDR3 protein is CASSDLGGAGNEQFF. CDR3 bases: TGTGCCAGCAGTGATCTGGGGGGGGCCGGTAATGAGCAGTTCTTC.

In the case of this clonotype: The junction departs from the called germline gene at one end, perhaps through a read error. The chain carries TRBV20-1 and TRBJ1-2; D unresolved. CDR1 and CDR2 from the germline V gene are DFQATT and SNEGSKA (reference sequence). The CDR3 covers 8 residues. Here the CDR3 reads CSARQTGF. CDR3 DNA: TGCAGTGCTAGACAGACCGGCTTC.

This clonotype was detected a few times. The CDR3 coding sequence is TGCGCCAGCAGCCTCTGGAGGGGGAGCTCCTACAATGAGCAGTTCTTC. Protein: CASSLWRGSSYNEQFF. J is TRBJ2-1 and V is TRBV4-3; D is perhaps TRBD1 or TRBD2 (6 bases each). V lost 4 bases and J 0 bases, leaving 13 bases between the germline ends. In germline, CDR1 is LGHNA, CDR2 YSLEER. The CDR3 has 16 amino acids.

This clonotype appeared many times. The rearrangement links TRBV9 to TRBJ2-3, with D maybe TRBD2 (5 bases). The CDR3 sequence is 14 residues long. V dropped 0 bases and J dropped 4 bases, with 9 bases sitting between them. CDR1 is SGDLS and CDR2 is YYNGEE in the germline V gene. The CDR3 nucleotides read TGTGCCAGCAGCGTAGGGGAGCTATCAGATACGCAGTATTTT. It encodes CASSVGELSDTQYF.

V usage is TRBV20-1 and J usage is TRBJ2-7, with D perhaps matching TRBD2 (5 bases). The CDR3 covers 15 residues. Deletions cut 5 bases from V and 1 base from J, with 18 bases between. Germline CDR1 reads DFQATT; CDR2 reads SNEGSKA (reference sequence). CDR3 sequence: CSAPKYTGISYEQYF. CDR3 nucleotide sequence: TGCAGTGCTCCCAAGTATACCGGGATTTCCTACGAGCAGTACTTC.

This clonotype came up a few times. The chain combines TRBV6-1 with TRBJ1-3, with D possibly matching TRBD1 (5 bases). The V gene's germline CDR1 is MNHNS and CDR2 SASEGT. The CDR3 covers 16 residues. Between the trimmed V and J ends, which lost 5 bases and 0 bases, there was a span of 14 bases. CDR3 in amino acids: CASSPGLGGSGNTIYF. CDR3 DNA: TGTGCCAGCAGTCCGGGGCTCGGTGGCTCTGGAAACACCATATATTTT.

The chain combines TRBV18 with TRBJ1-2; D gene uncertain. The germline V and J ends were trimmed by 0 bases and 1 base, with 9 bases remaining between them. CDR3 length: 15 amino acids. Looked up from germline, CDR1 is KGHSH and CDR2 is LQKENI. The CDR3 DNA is TGTGCCAGCTCACCACCGGGAGCCTTTAACTATGGCTACACCTTC. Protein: CASSPPGAFNYGYTF.

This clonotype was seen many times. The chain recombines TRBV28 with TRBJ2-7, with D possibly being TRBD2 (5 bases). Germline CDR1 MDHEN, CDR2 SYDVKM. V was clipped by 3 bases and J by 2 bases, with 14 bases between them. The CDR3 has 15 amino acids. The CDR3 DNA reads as TGTGCCAGCAGTTTGTCCGGGGTCCAAGCCTACGAGCAGTACGTC. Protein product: CASSLSGVQAYEQYV.

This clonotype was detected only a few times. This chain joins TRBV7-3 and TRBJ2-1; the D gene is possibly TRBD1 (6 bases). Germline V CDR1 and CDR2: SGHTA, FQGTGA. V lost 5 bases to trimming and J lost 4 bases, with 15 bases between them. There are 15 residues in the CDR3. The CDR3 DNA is TGTGCCAGCAGCCGTACAGGGACCCGATACAATGAGCAGTTCTTC. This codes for CASSRTGTRYNEQFF.

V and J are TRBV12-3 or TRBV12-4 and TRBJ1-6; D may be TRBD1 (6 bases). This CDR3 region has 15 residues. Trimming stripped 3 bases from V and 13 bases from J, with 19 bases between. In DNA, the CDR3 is TGTGCCAGCAGTTTGGGTGGACAGCCAGGACGGCCCCTCCACTTT. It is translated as CASSLGGQPGRPLHF.

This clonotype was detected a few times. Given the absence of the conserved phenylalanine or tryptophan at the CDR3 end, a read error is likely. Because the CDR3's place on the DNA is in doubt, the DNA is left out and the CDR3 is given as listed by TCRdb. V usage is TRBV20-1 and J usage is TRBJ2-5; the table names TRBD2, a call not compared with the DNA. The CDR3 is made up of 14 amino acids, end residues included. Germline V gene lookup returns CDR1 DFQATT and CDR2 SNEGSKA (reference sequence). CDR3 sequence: CSASIGASGGHYLI.

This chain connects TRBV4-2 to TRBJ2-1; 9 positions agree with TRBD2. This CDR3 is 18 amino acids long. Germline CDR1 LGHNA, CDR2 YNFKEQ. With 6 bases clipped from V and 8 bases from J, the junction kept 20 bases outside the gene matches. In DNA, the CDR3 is TGTGCCAGCAGTCGGCAACCCGTCGGCGGGGGGGCCTTGGATGAGCAGTTCTTC. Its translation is CASSRQPVGGGALDEQFF.

The CDR3 is CASSVGRQGLDYGYTF. The CDR3 DNA sequence: TGTGCCAGCAGCGTAGGAAGGCAGGGATTGGACTATGGCTACACCTTC. The genes are TRBV9 and TRBJ1-2; D may be TRBD1 (5 bases). Germline V gene data show CDR1 as SGDLS and CDR2 as YYNGEE. Trimming took off 0 bases at V and 3 bases at J, with 15 bases between the two ends. This CDR3 comprises 16 residues.

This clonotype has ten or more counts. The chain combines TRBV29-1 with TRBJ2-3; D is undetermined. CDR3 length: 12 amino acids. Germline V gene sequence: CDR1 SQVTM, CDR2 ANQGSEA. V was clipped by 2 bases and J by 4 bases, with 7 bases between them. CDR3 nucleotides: TGCAGCGTTGAATCCAGTTCAGATACGCAGTATTTT. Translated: CSVESSSDTQYF.

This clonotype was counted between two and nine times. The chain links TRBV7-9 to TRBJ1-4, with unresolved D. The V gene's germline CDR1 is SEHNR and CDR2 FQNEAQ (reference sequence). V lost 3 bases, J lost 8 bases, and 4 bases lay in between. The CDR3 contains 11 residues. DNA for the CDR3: TGTGCCAGCAGCTTCCAGGAAAAACTGTTTTTT. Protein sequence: CASSFQEKLFF.

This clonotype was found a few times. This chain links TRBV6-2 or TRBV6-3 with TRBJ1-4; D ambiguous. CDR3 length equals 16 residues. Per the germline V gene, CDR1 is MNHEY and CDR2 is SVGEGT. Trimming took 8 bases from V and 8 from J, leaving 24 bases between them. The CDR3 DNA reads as TGTGCCAGCGCACAAATGGACCGGCCTTCTTTGGAAAAACTGTTTTTT. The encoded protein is CASAQMDRPSLEKLFF.

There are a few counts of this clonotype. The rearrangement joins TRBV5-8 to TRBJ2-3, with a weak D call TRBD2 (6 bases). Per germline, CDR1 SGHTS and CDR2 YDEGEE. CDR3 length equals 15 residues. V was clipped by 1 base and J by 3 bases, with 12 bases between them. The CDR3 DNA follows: TGTGCCAGCAGCTTGTTTGGGGGGAGAACAGATACGCAGTATTTT. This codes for CASSLFGGRTDTQYF.

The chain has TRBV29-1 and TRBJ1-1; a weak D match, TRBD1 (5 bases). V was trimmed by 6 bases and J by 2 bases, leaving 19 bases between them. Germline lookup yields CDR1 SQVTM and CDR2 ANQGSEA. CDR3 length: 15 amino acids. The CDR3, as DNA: TGCAGCGTATATTGGGGGGAGAGGTTAAACACTGAAGCTTTCTTT. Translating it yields CSVYWGERLNTEAFF.

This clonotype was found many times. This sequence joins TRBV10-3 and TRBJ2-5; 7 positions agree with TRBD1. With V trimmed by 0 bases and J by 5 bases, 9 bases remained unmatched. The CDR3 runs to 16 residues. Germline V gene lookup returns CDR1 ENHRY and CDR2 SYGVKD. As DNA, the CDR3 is TGTGCCATCAGTGAGTCTCAGACAGGGTCGAGGGAGACCCAGTACTTC. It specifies CAISESQTGSRETQYF.